A single sample gave rise to the 14 T cell receptor beta chains below, sequenced in a study of T cell responses to AZD1222 COVID-19 vaccine. Repertoires were generated with immunoSEQ multiplex PCR, while TCRdb's copy carries only in-frame clones and drops some. The table records approximately 50,000 clones, 70% to 80% of them present only once. The material was peripheral blood, obtained 28 days after the second AZD1222 dose. The receptors derive from an adult who received the AZD1222 COVID-19 vaccine.

The chain has TRBV5-1 and TRBJ1-1; possibly TRBD1 for D (6 bases). V was pared by 1 base and J by 0 bases, with 7 bases between. Germline CDR1 is SGHRS and CDR2 is YFSETQ. The CDR3 loop spans 14 amino acids. CDR3 amino acids: CASSLTGMNTEAFF. The CDR3 DNA reads as TGCGCCAGCAGCTTGACAGGGATGAACACTGAAGCTTTCTTT.

This clone has a handful of counts. CDR3 residues: CASSSLGGADTGELFF. CDR3 nucleotides: TGTGCCAGCAGCTCCCTGGGCGGCGCTGACACCGGGGAGCTGTTTTTT. The chain links TRBV7-2 to TRBJ2-2; D is unclear. Per germline, CDR1 SGHTA and CDR2 FQGNSA. The CDR3 length is 16 residues. The V gene lost 4 bases and the J gene lost 3 bases, with 15 bases spanning the gap.

The rearrangement joins TRBV5-6 to TRBJ1-1; TRBD1 aligns across 8 bases. Germline CDR1 SGHDT, CDR2 YYEEEE. The CDR3 is made up of 14 amino acids. The J segment lost 5 bases and the V segment lost 5 bases, leaving 8 bases of the junction unmatched. The CDR3 nucleotides are TGTGCCAGCAGAAGGACAGGGCGAAGGACTGAAGCTTTCTTT. This sequence encodes CASRRTGRRTEAFF.

V and J are TRBV2 and TRBJ2-6; D not resolved. The germline V gene has CDR1 SNHLY and CDR2 FYNNEI. The V gene lost 5 bases and the J gene lost 4 bases, with 6 bases spanning the gap. The CDR3 runs 13 residues. The CDR3 sequence: CASSFPGANVLTF. CDR3 nucleotide sequence: TGTGCCAGCAGTTTTCCAGGGGCCAACGTCCTGACTTTC.

The sample holds a few counts of this clone. The chain employs TRBV5-1 and TRBJ2-2, with no clear D. Germline loops: CDR1 SGHRS, CDR2 YFSETQ. CDR3 size: 13 residues. The germline V and J ends were trimmed by 0 bases and 3 bases, with 3 bases remaining between them. DNA for the CDR3: TGCGCCAGCAGCTTGGATCACACCGGGGAGCTGTTTTTT. Its translation: CASSLDHTGELFF.

The CDR3 bases are TGTGCCAGCCCAATCGGACAGTACGCTGAAGCTTTCTTT. Its protein product is CASPIGQYAEAFF. The V gene is TRBV2, the J gene TRBJ1-1, with D possibly being TRBD1 (6 bases). The CDR3 is made up of 13 amino acids. Germline CDR1 and CDR2: SNHLY and FYNNEI. Between the trimmed V and J ends, which lost 8 bases and 6 bases, there was a span of 16 bases.

V usage is TRBV6-5 and J usage is TRBJ1-5; the D is unclear. The CDR3 loop spans 13 amino acids. The V and J ends lost 10 bases and 1 base respectively, with 11 bases between them. The germline V gene encodes CDR1 MNHEY and CDR2 SVGAGI. CDR3 protein: CATDISSNQPQHF. CDR3 bases: TGTGCCACCGATATTAGCAGCAATCAGCCCCAGCATTTT.

CDR3 protein: CASSYSHGGYEQYF. Here the CDR3 DNA reads TGTGCCAGCAGTTACTCGCACGGGGGGTACGAGCAGTACTTC. The rearrangement joins TRBV6-5 to TRBJ2-7, with 7 bases that match TRBD2. Germline CDR1 is MNHEY and CDR2 is SVGAGI. The CDR3 is made up of 14 amino acids. Trimming removed 0 bases from V and 4 bases from J; junction bases left unmatched: 3.

The chain employs TRBV6-1 and TRBJ1-1, with D unclear. The V gene's germline CDR1 is MNHNS and CDR2 SASEGT. Between the trimmed V and J ends, which lost 0 bases and 4 bases, there was a span of 3 bases. The CDR3 loop spans 12 amino acids. The CDR3 DNA sequence: TGTGCCAGCAGTGAAGCTCCCACTGAAGCTTTCTTT. It codes for CASSEAPTEAFF.

The V and J genes are TRBV27 and TRBJ1-1; 9 nucleotides agree with TRBD1. V gave up 5 bases and J gave up 2 bases; unmatched junction bases: 3. Germline assignment: CDR1 MNHEY and CDR2 SMNVEV (reference sequence). The CDR3 sequence is 14 residues long. The DNA of the CDR3 is TGTGCCAGCAGTCAGGACAGGGGCAACACTGAAGCTTTCTTT. Its protein product is CASSQDRGNTEAFF.

The chain joins TRBV2 to TRBJ2-2; no reliable D call. Germline values: CDR1 SNHLY, CDR2 FYNNEI. Trimming removed 7 bases from V and 7 bases from J, with 13 bases in between. The length of the CDR3 is 13 residues. CDR3 in amino acids: CASTQDNDGELFF. The CDR3 bases are TGTGCCAGCACTCAAGACAATGACGGGGAGCTGTTTTTT. The full variable domain, completed using reference TRBV2 and TRBJ2-2, is EPEVTQTPSHQVTQMGQEVILRCVPISNHLYFYWYRQILGQKVEFLVSFYNNEISEKSEIFDDQFSVERPDGSNFTLKIRSTKLEDSAMYFCASTQDNDGELFFGEGSRLTVL.

The gene calls are TRBV7-9 and TRBJ1-1, with TRBD1 matching over 9 bases. Germline V CDR1 and CDR2: SEHNR, FQNEAQ (reference sequence). Trimming took 3 bases from V and 1 from J; bases not matched to a gene: 3. CDR3 length: 15 residues. The CDR3 loop is CASSFGDRENTEAFF. The CDR3 region has the DNA TGTGCCAGCAGCTTCGGGGACAGGGAGAACACTGAAGCTTTCTTT.

J is TRBJ2-5 and V is TRBV5-1, with 7 bases lining up with TRBD1. In germline, CDR1 is SGHRS, CDR2 YFSETQ. Trimming cost V 0 bases and J 5 bases; bases outside gene matches: 7. This CDR3 is built from 15 residues. The CDR3 nucleotides read TGCGCCAGCAGCTTGGCTCGACAGGGAAGGGAGACCCAGTACTTC. Protein product: CASSLARQGRETQYF.

This clone was observed a few times. This chain links TRBV5-1 with TRBJ2-7, with 9 bases that match TRBD1. Germline V gene data show CDR1 as SGHRS and CDR2 as YFSETQ. Trimming removed 2 bases from V and 2 bases from J; junction bases left unmatched: 11. The length of the CDR3 is 17 residues. This CDR3 is CASSFLPTGGKTYEQYV. CDR3 nucleotides: TGCGCCAGCAGCTTCTTACCTACAGGGGGCAAGACCTACGAGCAGTACGTC.